The clone carrying this T cell receptor (beta chain) showed up many times. One end of the junction is discordant with germline, which a read error may explain. This sample stems from a study of T-cell reconstitution after alpha-beta-depleted transplantation in children. Germline assignment: CDR1 SGHRS and CDR2 YFSETQ. CDR3 length: 12 amino acids. Preparation of the TCRbeta library involved a method that used unique molecular identifiers. From the PCR reads, TCRdb called clonotypes with MiXCR, one entry per CDR3 protein. Of about a million distinct CDR3 sequences detected, under 30% appear once; the ten largest clones hold under 30%.

This sequence was found in a boy under two years old who had a stem cell transplant for SCID, so the T cells may come from the graft donor. This sample comprised PBMCs, mostly from graft donor cells, obtained 360 days after TCRalphabeta/CD19-depleted stem cell transplant. The chain is built from TRBV5-1 and TRBJ1-5, with no clear D. CDR3 region: CASSLEGQPQHF. Here the CDR3 DNA reads TGTGCCAGCAGTTTAGAAGGTCAGCCCCAGCATTTT.